Below are 20 T cell receptor beta chains sequenced from a single sample in a study of regulatory T cells in long-lasting Graves disease. Arm-PCR of CDR3 regions and iRepertoire HTBI primers were used to build TCR beta libraries. TCRdb recomputed calls from the multiplex PCR reads with MiXCR, one row per CDR3 protein. Among 360,000 or so distinct CDR3 sequences listed, approximately 15% were seen once. Time point of the sample: newly diagnosed GD, antithyroid drugs for less than 3 months. TCR sequences were obtained from RNA taken from PBMCs. The same data also went into a second study, on T cells in Graves' hyperthyroidism and ophthalmopathy.

Sequencing used peripheral blood mononuclear cells (PBMCs), obtained at new diagnosis, from a patient treated with antithyroid drugs. Every receptor here comes from a man aged 35-49 years with Graves disease.

In this sample, this clonotype turned up a few times. The chain employs TRBV20-1 and TRBJ2-7; D unresolved. V was trimmed by 3 bases and J by 7 bases, leaving 13 bases between them. The V gene's germline CDR1 is DFQATT and CDR2 SNEGSKA (reference sequence). This CDR3 contains 12 residues. The CDR3 nucleotides read TGCAGTGCTAGGTCGGGCCGTCAGGAGCAGTACTTC. Translating it yields CSARSGRQEQYF.

V gene TRBV24-1 combines with J gene TRBJ2-5, with a weak D call TRBD1 (5 bases). Trimming took 3 bases from V and 3 from J, leaving 10 bases between them. Germline CDR1 is KGHDR and CDR2 is SFDVKD. The CDR3 runs to 14 residues. CDR3 sequence reads: CATSDADRKETQYF. CDR3 nucleotide sequence: TGTGCCACCAGTGATGCAGACAGAAAAGAGACCCAGTACTTC.

This clonotype was found many times. The chain couples TRBV3-1 to TRBJ2-2, with a tentative D call TRBD2 (6 bases). The CDR3 is made up of 16 amino acids. Germline V gives CDR1 LGHDT, CDR2 YNNKEL (reference sequence). V gave up 3 bases and J gave up 1 base, with 12 bases separating them. Here the CDR3 DNA reads TGTGCCAGCAGCCACCGGCCGGGGGTGAACACCGGGGAGCTGTTTTTT. Translation: CASSHRPGVNTGELFF.

This chain joins TRBV11-2 and TRBJ2-5, with 8 positions matching TRBD2. Looked up from germline, CDR1 is SGHAT and CDR2 is FQNNGV. V dropped 5 bases and J dropped 5; count of bases not matched to a gene: 10. CDR3 length: 15 amino acids. CDR3: CASSPVAGSGETQYF. The CDR3 DNA sequence: TGTGCCAGCAGCCCGGTAGCGGGGTCCGGGGAGACCCAGTACTTC. Filled out from reference TRBV11-2 and TRBJ2-5, the complete variable domain reads EAGVAQSPRYKIIEKRQSVAFWCNPISGHATLYWYQQILGQGPKLLIQFQNNGVVDDSQLPKDRFSAERLKGVDSTLKIQPAKLEDSAVYLCASSPVAGSGETQYFGPGTRLLVL.

Many counts were recorded for this clonotype. The chain has TRBV3-1 and TRBJ2-1; TRBD2 matches at 8 bases. Trimming cost V 4 bases and J 10 bases; bases outside gene matches: 12. Per germline, CDR1 LGHDT and CDR2 YNNKEL (reference sequence). The CDR3 sequence is 15 residues long. The CDR3 DNA sequence: TGTGCCAGCAGCCCTCAAGCGGGGGCCGAGGGAGAGCAGTTCTTC. It is translated as CASSPQAGAEGEQFF.

With respect to this clonotype: This sequence may be a read error, since a much larger clone differs from it by one base. The V gene is TRBV6-5, the J gene TRBJ2-1, with 7 bases identical to TRBD1. The junction had 7 bases not matched to a gene; V was cut back by 4 bases and J by 7 bases. Germline CDR1 reads MNHEY; CDR2 reads SVGAGI. The CDR3 runs 14 residues. CDR3 DNA: TGTGCCAGCAGTTTACCAGGGGGTGAGAATGAGCAGTTCTTC. Protein: CASSLPGGENEQFF.

The V and J genes are TRBV6-1 and TRBJ1-4, with a weak D call TRBD1 (6 bases). CDR1 MNHNS and CDR2 SASEGT come from the germline V gene. V dropped 6 bases and J dropped 8 bases, with 19 bases sitting between them. This CDR3 is 15 amino acids long. Here the CDR3 reads CASRPPAQGREKLFF. In nucleotides, the CDR3 is TGTGCCAGCAGACCCCCAGCACAGGGTCGGGAAAAACTGTTTTTT.

The rearrangement uses TRBV20-1 and TRBJ2-1; 10 bases are a match to TRBD1. Trimming cost V 0 bases and J 6 bases; bases outside gene matches: 5. CDR3 size: 15 residues. Germline V gives CDR1 DFQATT, CDR2 SNEGSKA (reference sequence). CDR3 bases: TGCAGTGCTAGAGACCCCAGGACAGGGGGCAATGAGCAGTTCTTC. The encoded protein is CSARDPRTGGNEQFF.

This clonotype was picked up many times. This chain connects TRBV20-1 to TRBJ1-2; D is unclear. Germline loops: CDR1 DFQATT, CDR2 SNEGSKA (reference sequence). The CDR3 runs to 12 residues. The germline V and J ends were trimmed by 6 bases and 10 bases, with 18 bases remaining between them. CDR3 bases: TGCAGTGCAACCCGAGATAACAGACACTACACCTTC. Translated: CSATRDNRHYTF.

This clonotype was seen ten or more times. This chain links TRBV12-3 or TRBV12-4 with TRBJ1-6; D ambiguous. V was pared by 6 bases and J by 9 bases, with 9 bases between. The CDR3 runs to 12 residues. The CDR3 region is CASSREGSPLHF. As DNA, the CDR3 is TGTGCCAGCAGCCGGGAGGGTTCACCCCTCCACTTT.

This clonotype was detected many times. The chain is built from TRBV27 and TRBJ1-1; 9 bases fit TRBD1. The V and J ends lost 4 bases and 1 base, in that order; junction bases with no gene match: 7. Germline-derived CDR1 and CDR2 are MNHEY and SMNVEV (reference sequence). The CDR3 consists of 16 residues. This chain's CDR3 is CASSSPTGGGNTEAFF. CDR3 sequence (DNA): TGTGCCAGCAGTTCGCCGACAGGGGGGGGGAACACTGAAGCTTTCTTT.

This clonotype came up many times. The chain uses TRBV7-2 and TRBJ1-6; D uncertain. The germline V gene encodes CDR1 SGHTA and CDR2 FQGNSA. Trimming took off 3 bases at V and 0 bases at J, with 6 bases between the two ends. The CDR3 contains 15 residues. Written as DNA, the CDR3 is TGTGCCAGCAGCTTCAGAAGCTCCTATAATTCACCCCTCCACTTT. Amino acids: CASSFRSSYNSPLHF.

The chain carries TRBV28 and TRBJ2-2; D not resolved. The CDR3 sequence is 13 residues long. Germline CDR1 is MDHEN and CDR2 is SYDVKM. V lost 4 bases, J lost 9 bases, and 12 bases lay in between. Here the CDR3 reads CASSSPAKRELFF. Written as DNA, the CDR3 is TGTGCCAGCAGTTCCCCCGCAAAACGGGAGCTGTTTTTT.

This clonotype came up many times. The genes are TRBV24-1 and TRBJ2-7; 7 bases line up with TRBD1. CDR3 length: 17 residues. After removal of 8 bases from V and 0 bases from J, the junction contained 15 bases not matched to a gene. Looked up from germline, CDR1 is KGHDR and CDR2 is SFDVKD. As DNA, the CDR3 is TGTGCCACCACTTCCCACAGGGGCCTCCCCAACTCCTACGAGCAGTACTTC. Its protein product is CATTSHRGLPNSYEQYF.

This clonotype was detected many times. This chain links TRBV7-2 with TRBJ2-1, with 7 positions matching TRBD2. V trimming: 5 bases; J trimming: 1 base; junction bases outside the gene matches: 8. The germline V gene encodes CDR1 SGHTA and CDR2 FQGNSA. This CDR3 has 16 residues. In DNA, the CDR3 is TGTGCCAGCAGCCCTCGGGACTACATTTCCTACAATGAGCAGTTCTTC. Its translation: CASSPRDYISYNEQFF.

This clonotype was observed many times. The chain combines TRBV28 with TRBJ2-7; TRBD1 might be the D (6 bases). The CDR3 is 13 amino acids. CDR1 is MDHEN and CDR2 is SYDVKM in the germline V gene. Trimming removed 5 bases from V and 1 base from J, with 9 bases in between. The CDR3, as DNA: TGTGCCAGCAGTCCCGGACAGTCCTACGAGCAGTACTTC. This encodes CASSPGQSYEQYF. The full variable domain, with the rest looked up from reference TRBV28 and TRBJ2-7, is DVKVTQSSRYLVKRTGEKVFLECVQDMDHENMFWYRQDPGLGLRLIYFSYDVKMKEKGDIPEGYSVSREKKERFSLILESASTNQTSMYLCASSPGQSYEQYFGPGTRLTVT.

Concerning this clonotype: A much larger clonotype is one base distant, so this may be a read error. The genes are TRBV2 and TRBJ2-7; D not certain. V dropped 3 bases and J dropped 6 bases, with 6 bases sitting between them. The CDR3 is 11 residues long. Germline V gene data show CDR1 as SNHLY and CDR2 as FYNNEI. The CDR3 nucleotides read TGTGCCAGCAGTGACACTGTCGAGCAGTACTTC. It translates to CASSDTVEQYF.

Ten or more counts support this clonotype. The genes are TRBV10-3 and TRBJ2-2; D may be TRBD1 (6 bases). The CDR3 length is 15 residues. V was shortened by 4 bases and J by 0 bases, with 9 bases between the two germline ends. The germline V gene has CDR1 ENHRY and CDR2 SYGVKD. The CDR3 here is CAISGGQTNTGELFF. CDR3 DNA: TGTGCCATCAGTGGAGGACAGACGAACACCGGGGAGCTGTTTTTT.

This clonotype was counted many times. The J gene is TRBJ2-3, the V gene TRBV5-1; D is possibly TRBD1 (5 bases). The CDR3 length is 14 residues. CDR1 is SGHRS, CDR2 YFSETQ, per germline. V was clipped by 2 bases and J by 2 bases, with 9 bases between them. The CDR3 DNA sequence: TGCGCCAGCAGCTTAGGGGTGTTCACAGATACGCAGTATTTT. This codes for CASSLGVFTDTQYF.

The table lists this clonotype with many counts. V usage is TRBV3-1 and J usage is TRBJ2-5, with unresolved D. Trimming took 5 bases from V and 5 from J, leaving 15 bases between them. The CDR3 runs 14 residues. The germline gives CDR1 LGHDT, CDR2 YNNKEL (reference sequence). The CDR3 loop is CASSDRRVRETQYF. CDR3 in DNA: TGTGCCAGCAGCGACCGGAGAGTACGGGAGACCCAGTACTTC.